The next 3 T cell receptor beta chains were all read from a single sample in a study of T cells in Graves' hyperthyroidism and ophthalmopathy. Template material for amplifying TCR beta CDR3 regions consisted of RNA transcripts. HTBI primers were the set used in a first-round RT-PCR of the TCR CDR3. From the multiplex PCR reads, TCRdb called clonotypes with MiXCR, one entry per CDR3 protein. The sample shows hundreds of thousands of distinct CDR3 sequences, approximately 13% of them seen only once. The sample consisted of blood. The receptors come from a young woman with Graves' hyperthyroidism that later progressed to Graves' ophthalmopathy.

This clonotype has at least ten counts. The chain employs TRBV10-3 and TRBJ2-1, with 7 bases matching TRBD2. The length of the CDR3 is 15 residues. J lost 6 bases, V lost 4 bases, and 9 bases had no gene match. Looked up from germline, CDR1 is ENHRY and CDR2 is SYGVKD. The CDR3, as DNA: TGTGCCATCAGTGGTCGGCTAGCGGATATCAATGAGCAGTTCTTC. Protein: CAISGRLADINEQFF.

This clonotype showed up just a few times. The chain carries TRBV6-5 and TRBJ2-5; 7 positions match TRBD1. V trimming: 0 bases; J trimming: 2 bases; junction bases outside the gene matches: 6. This CDR3 spans 16 amino acids. The germline V gene encodes CDR1 MNHEY and CDR2 SVGAGI. In DNA form, the CDR3 reads TGTGCCAGCAGTTACTCGAGGGACAGCATTCAAGAGACCCAGTACTTC. Protein product: CASSYSRDSIQETQYF.

This clonotype was recorded at least ten times. This chain joins TRBV2 and TRBJ1-2; D gene unclear. CDR3 length: 12 residues. Germline CDR1 reads SNHLY; CDR2 reads FYNNEI. The V gene lost 6 bases and the J gene lost 7 bases, with 12 bases spanning the gap. The CDR3 protein is CASRTPLGGYTF. DNA for the CDR3: TGTGCCAGCAGAACCCCTTTAGGTGGCTACACCTTC.